These T cell receptor beta chains were read from a single sample in a study of blood T cell repertoires in COVID-19. The data were produced by immunoSEQ multiplex PCR, yet TCRdb's version contains in-frame clones alone and is incomplete. The data contain about 81,000 clones, roughly four fifths of them singletons. The sample was peripheral blood. The source is a human donor in a cohort sampled during active COVID-19. Both conserved end residues are part of each CDR3. The D gene is left open where the match is weak. The size entry is marked missing in some rows and otherwise reads once, few, many or a size class.

v_call: TRBV6-6; cdr3_length: 13; d_call: NA; j_call: TRBJ1-2; clone_size: NA; cdr3_nt: TGTGCCAGCAGTTACAGGAGTATGGAAGGCTACACCTTC; cdr3_aa: CASSYRSMEGYTF
v_call: TRBV5-1; cdr3_length: 15; d_call: NA; j_call: TRBJ1-2; clone_size: NA; cdr3_nt: TGCGCCAGCAGCTCCGATGGTACGGTGAACTATGGCTACACCTTC; cdr3_aa: CASSSDGTVNYGYTF
v_call: TRBV5-1; cdr3_length: 13; d_call: NA; j_call: TRBJ1-4; clone_size: NA; cdr3_nt: TGCGCCAGTTCCACGGGGGGGAATGAAAAACTGTTTTTT; cdr3_aa: CASSTGGNEKLFF
v_call: TRBV3-1/TRBV3-2; cdr3_length: 15; d_call: TRBD1; j_call: TRBJ1-1; clone_size: NA; cdr3_nt: TGTGCCAGCAGCCTAAAGACACAGGGGGTGACTGAAGCTTTCTTT; cdr3_aa: CASSLKTQGVTEAFF
v_call: TRBV7-9; cdr3_length: 14; d_call: NA; j_call: TRBJ1-5; clone_size: NA; cdr3_nt: TGTGCCAGCGGATGGACAAATAGCAATCAGCCCCAGCATTTT; cdr3_aa: CASGWTNSNQPQHF
v_call: TRBV7-6; cdr3_length: 20; d_call: TRBD2; j_call: TRBJ2-5; clone_size: few; cdr3_nt: TGTGCCAGCAGCTTAGGTGTCCTAGCGGGGGGGCCTAGTAAAAGAGAGACCCAGTACTTC; cdr3_aa: CASSLGVLAGGPSKRETQYF
v_call: TRBV30; cdr3_length: 14; d_call: TRBD1; j_call: TRBJ1-1; clone_size: NA; cdr3_nt: TGTGCCTGGAGTGGATACAGGGGGCCAGCTCGGGCTTTCTTT; cdr3_aa: CAWSGYRGPARAFF
v_call: TRBV27; cdr3_length: 17; d_call: NA; j_call: TRBJ1-5; clone_size: NA; cdr3_nt: TGTGCCAGCAGTGCCTCCCCTGCCGGGACACCTTTAGGGCCCCAGCATTTT; cdr3_aa: CASSASPAGTPLGPQHF
v_call: TRBV20-1; cdr3_length: 11; d_call: TRBD1; j_call: TRBJ1-2; clone_size: NA; cdr3_nt: TGCAGTGCTCCGACAGGGGCTGGCTACACCTTC; cdr3_aa: CSAPTGAGYTF
v_call: TRBV7-9; cdr3_length: 16; d_call: TRBD2; j_call: TRBJ2-1; clone_size: NA; cdr3_nt: TGTGCCAGCAGCCAAGGGACTAGCGGGGGGGGCAATGAGCAGTTCTTC; cdr3_aa: CASSQGTSGGGNEQFF
v_call: TRBV4-1; cdr3_length: 17; d_call: TRBD1; j_call: TRBJ1-1; clone_size: NA; cdr3_nt: TGCGCCAGCAGCCAAGAAGGAAGGGGGCTACTAAACAAGGAAGCTTTCTTT; cdr3_aa: CASSQEGRGLLNKEAFF
v_call: TRBV6-1; cdr3_length: 15; d_call: TRBD1; j_call: TRBJ2-7; clone_size: once; cdr3_nt: TGTGCCAGCAGTGAATCCTGGACAGGGTTATACGAGCAGTACTTC; cdr3_aa: CASSESWTGLYEQYF
v_call: TRBV6-5; cdr3_length: 12; d_call: NA; j_call: TRBJ1-1; clone_size: NA; cdr3_nt: TGTGCCAGCAGTTACCGGGACAATGAAGCTTTCTTT; cdr3_aa: CASSYRDNEAFF
v_call: TRBV4-2; cdr3_length: 16; d_call: TRBD1; j_call: TRBJ1-1; clone_size: NA; cdr3_nt: TGTGCCAGCAGCCAAGATTTGGGGGACAGGGATTCTGAAGCTTTCTTT; cdr3_aa: CASSQDLGDRDSEAFF
v_call: TRBV10-3; cdr3_length: 15; d_call: TRBD2; j_call: TRBJ2-7; clone_size: once; cdr3_nt: TGTGCCATCAGTGGGGAGCGGGGGAGAATCTACGAGCAGTACTTC; cdr3_aa: CAISGERGRIYEQYF
v_call: TRBV9; cdr3_length: 14; d_call: NA; j_call: TRBJ1-2; clone_size: NA; cdr3_nt: TGTGCCAGCAGCGGAGGGGGAGTTGGCCTTGGCTACACCTTC; cdr3_aa: CASSGGGVGLGYTF
v_call: TRBV19; cdr3_length: 15; d_call: NA; j_call: TRBJ1-1; clone_size: NA; cdr3_nt: TGTGCCAGTAGTATAGTAGGCAGGGCGGTCACTGAAGCTTTCTTT; cdr3_aa: CASSIVGRAVTEAFF
v_call: TRBV7-3; cdr3_length: 14; d_call: NA; j_call: TRBJ2-1; clone_size: NA; cdr3_nt: TGTGCCAGCAGCTTGGCTAGCTCCTACAATGAGCAGTTCTTC; cdr3_aa: CASSLASSYNEQFF
v_call: TRBV7-8; cdr3_length: 14; d_call: NA; j_call: TRBJ2-3; clone_size: NA; cdr3_nt: TGTGCCAGCAGCTTAGCCGGCGGCGGGGCTACGCAGTATTTT; cdr3_aa: CASSLAGGGATQYF
v_call: TRBV2; cdr3_length: 14; d_call: NA; j_call: TRBJ1-1; clone_size: NA; cdr3_nt: TGTGCCAGCAGTGAAGCGGGTACAGGAACTGAAGCTTTCTTT; cdr3_aa: CASSEAGTGTEAFF
v_call: TRBV3-1/TRBV3-2; cdr3_length: 14; d_call: NA; j_call: TRBJ1-2; clone_size: NA; cdr3_nt: TGTGCCAGCAGCCGGGGGCCAGCTAACTATGGCTACACCTTC; cdr3_aa: CASSRGPANYGYTF
v_call: TRBV18; cdr3_length: 18; d_call: NA; j_call: TRBJ2-6; clone_size: NA; cdr3_nt: TGTGCCAGCTCACCATACTATCAGGGCCGTTCTGGGGCCAACGTCCTGACTTTC; cdr3_aa: CASSPYYQGRSGANVLTF
v_call: TRBV28; cdr3_length: 15; d_call: NA; j_call: TRBJ1-2; clone_size: NA; cdr3_nt: TGTGCCAGCAGCTCAGCTCCCCAGGGGAACTATGGCTACACCTTC; cdr3_aa: CASSSAPQGNYGYTF
v_call: TRBV19; cdr3_length: 14; d_call: TRBD1; j_call: TRBJ1-4; clone_size: NA; cdr3_nt: TGTGCCAGTAGAAAACGACAGGGAAACGAAAAACTGTTTTTT; cdr3_aa: CASRKRQGNEKLFF
v_call: TRBV3-1/TRBV3-2; cdr3_length: 14; d_call: TRBD1; j_call: TRBJ2-3; clone_size: NA; cdr3_nt: TGTGCCAGCAGCCAAGACAGGGGGACAGATACGCAGTATTTT; cdr3_aa: CASSQDRGTDTQYF
v_call: TRBV9; cdr3_length: 14; d_call: NA; j_call: TRBJ2-2; clone_size: NA; cdr3_nt: TGTGCCAGCAGCGTAGAATACAGGACCGGGGAGCTGTTTTTT; cdr3_aa: CASSVEYRTGELFF
v_call: TRBV18; cdr3_length: 15; d_call: TRBD2; j_call: TRBJ2-3; clone_size: NA; cdr3_nt: TGTGCCAGCTCGCTCCCCGGGACTACGACAGATACGCAGTATTTT; cdr3_aa: CASSLPGTTTDTQYF
v_call: TRBV5-5; cdr3_length: 16; d_call: NA; j_call: TRBJ2-3; clone_size: NA; cdr3_nt: TGTGCCAGCAGCTTGGGTCGGCCAGGGCCTTTCGATACGCAGTATTTT; cdr3_aa: CASSLGRPGPFDTQYF
v_call: TRBV19; cdr3_length: 13; d_call: TRBD1; j_call: TRBJ2-5; clone_size: once; cdr3_nt: TGTGCCAGTAGTACGACAGGGGAAGAGACCCAGTACTTC; cdr3_aa: CASSTTGEETQYF
v_call: TRBV18; cdr3_length: 13; d_call: TRBD1; j_call: TRBJ2-5; clone_size: NA; cdr3_nt: TGTGCCAGCTCGCTGGGACAGGAGGAGACCCAGTACTTC; cdr3_aa: CASSLGQEETQYF
v_call: TRBV7-3; cdr3_length: 16; d_call: TRBD2; j_call: TRBJ2-2; clone_size: NA; cdr3_nt: TGTGCCAGCAGCCCGACTAGCGGGGGGGCCGCCGGGGAGCTGTTTTTT; cdr3_aa: CASSPTSGGAAGELFF
v_call: TRBV6-1; cdr3_length: 15; d_call: NA; j_call: TRBJ1-2; clone_size: few; cdr3_nt: TGTGCCAGCAGTGAAGAGGGGATCTCGGGCTATGGCTACACCTTC; cdr3_aa: CASSEEGISGYGYTF
v_call: TRBV10-2; cdr3_length: 17; d_call: TRBD2; j_call: TRBJ2-5; clone_size: NA; cdr3_nt: TGCGCCAGCAGTGTCCTAGCGGGGGGGAATAACCAAGAGACCCAGTACTTC; cdr3_aa: CASSVLAGGNNQETQYF
v_call: TRBV5-1; cdr3_length: 14; d_call: TRBD1; j_call: TRBJ1-4; clone_size: NA; cdr3_nt: TGCGCCAGCAGCTCCCCGGGACAGAATGAAAAACTGTTTTTT; cdr3_aa: CASSSPGQNEKLFF
v_call: TRBV7-2; cdr3_length: 14; d_call: NA; j_call: TRBJ2-2; clone_size: NA; cdr3_nt: TGTGCCAGCATCACGGGGGTTAGGAACGGGGAGCTGTTTTTT; cdr3_aa: CASITGVRNGELFF
v_call: TRBV3-1/TRBV3-2; cdr3_length: 14; d_call: TRBD1; j_call: TRBJ1-2; clone_size: NA; cdr3_nt: TGTGCCAGCAGGCCGGGACAGGGAAACTATGGCTACACCTTC; cdr3_aa: CASRPGQGNYGYTF
v_call: TRBV9; cdr3_length: 16; d_call: NA; j_call: TRBJ1-3; clone_size: NA; cdr3_nt: TGTGCCAGCAGCGTAGAAGCGAATTGGTCTGGAAACACCATATATTTT; cdr3_aa: CASSVEANWSGNTIYF
v_call: TRBV2; cdr3_length: 16; d_call: NA; j_call: TRBJ2-2; clone_size: NA; cdr3_nt: TGTGCCAGCAGTGACAGTAGGGGTGTCGGCACCGGGGAGCTGTTTTTT; cdr3_aa: CASSDSRGVGTGELFF
v_call: TRBV28; cdr3_length: 18; d_call: NA; j_call: TRBJ2-7; clone_size: NA; cdr3_nt: TGTGCCAGCCTAACCCAAAGAAGTGAGCAGGGGCCCTCCTACGAGCAGTACTTC; cdr3_aa: CASLTQRSEQGPSYEQYF